The rows below give T cell receptor beta chains drawn from one sample of a study of blood T cell repertoires in COVID-19. The repertoire was sequenced with immunoSEQ multiplex PCR; TCRdb's copy has only in-frame clones and lacks some. The profile shows about 200,000 clones, roughly 83% of them singletons. Material for sequencing was PBMCs or T cells enriched from blood (not recorded which). The receptor source for this set is a man aged 40-49 years with acute COVID-19. CDR3s include the opening cysteine and the closing phenylalanine or tryptophan. Fields, in order: D gene, J gene, clone size, V gene, CDR3 protein, CDR3 DNA. A D gene is named only where the DNA matches it firmly. Clone sizes are given selectively: once, few, many, or a class where the clone is expanded.

. TRBJ2-5 . TRBV7-8 CASSWKLAMQETQYF TGTGCCAGCAGCTGGAAGTTAGCGATGCAAGAGACCCAGTACTTC
TRBD1 TRBJ2-1 . TRBV2 CASNAYGDRGLREQFF TGTGCCAGCAATGCGTATGGGGACAGGGGGCTTCGTGAGCAGTTCTTC
. TRBJ1-3 . TRBV5-6 CASSLGHGTLGNTIYF TGTGCCAGCAGCTTGGGTCACGGGACTCTCGGAAACACCATATATTTT
. TRBJ2-7 once TRBV6-5 CASSYSFGLRGHEQYF TGTGCCAGCAGTTACTCCTTTGGCCTAAGGGGCCACGAGCAGTACTTC
TRBD1 TRBJ1-6 . TRBV5-6 CASSFYRGNSPLHF TGTGCCAGTAGCTTTTACAGGGGCAATTCACCCCTCCACTTT
. TRBJ2-2 . TRBV4-3 CASSQDRGGANTGELFF TGCGCCAGCAGCCAAGATCGCGGCGGCGCGAACACCGGGGAGCTGTTTTTT
. TRBJ2-5 . TRBV30 CAWSVWGPQETQYF TGTGCCTGGAGTGTCTGGGGGCCTCAAGAGACCCAGTACTTC
. TRBJ2-5 . TRBV11-2 CASSLVVARGETQYF TGTGCCAGCAGCTTAGTGGTAGCGCGAGGGGAGACCCAGTACTTC
. TRBJ2-1 . TRBV30 CAWSVGEDEQFF TGTGCCTGGAGTGTGGGTGAGGATGAGCAGTTCTTC
. TRBJ1-2 . TRBV1 CTSRHYDRANYGYTF TGCACCAGCAGACACTACGACAGGGCTAACTATGGCTACACCTTC
TRBD2 TRBJ2-5 . TRBV19 CASSITQAAGSRETQYF TGTGCCAGTAGTATAACCCAGGCAGCGGGATCGCGGGAGACCCAGTACTTC
. TRBJ1-4 . TRBV21-1 CASSKGGLNEKLFF TGTGCCAGCAGCAAGGGGGGATTAAATGAAAAACTGTTTTTT
. TRBJ2-5 . TRBV20-1 CSASFPGETQYF TGCAGTGCTAGTTTCCCGGGAGAGACCCAGTACTTC
. TRBJ2-7 few TRBV6-5 CASTRPEFSYEQYF TGTGCCAGCACTAGGCCAGAGTTCTCCTACGAGCAGTACTTC
. TRBJ2-7 . TRBV5-1 CASSLEHYEQYF TGCGCCAGCAGCCTGGAACACTACGAGCAGTACTTC
. TRBJ1-5 . TRBV21-1 CASSKAGDSNQPQHF TGTGCCAGCAGCAAAGCAGGGGATAGCAATCAGCCCCAGCATTTT
. TRBJ2-2 . TRBV19 CASSQGGDGGELFF TGTGCCAGTAGTCAAGGGGGAGACGGCGGGGAGCTGTTTTTT
. TRBJ2-3 once TRBV7-3 CASSLSLVGSTDTQYF TGTGCCAGCAGCTTAAGCCTGGTCGGTTCCACAGATACGCAGTATTTT
. TRBJ1-4 . TRBV5-1 CASSLSTSANEKLFF TGCGCCAGCAGCTTGAGTACCTCTGCGAATGAAAAACTGTTTTTT
. TRBJ1-3 few TRBV5-5 CASSLGGAALNTIYF TGTGCCAGCAGCTTGGGTGGGGCAGCATTAAACACCATATATTTT
TRBD1 TRBJ1-4 . TRBV18 CASSRDSNEKLFF TGTGCCAGCTCGCGGGACAGTAATGAAAAACTGTTTTTT
TRBD2 TRBJ2-5 . TRBV18 CASSPGAGAEETQYF TGTGCCAGCTCACCTGGGGCGGGAGCAGAAGAGACCCAGTACTTC
. TRBJ1-1 . TRBV18 CASSPPNRGRGTEAFF TGTGCCAGCTCACCACCAAATCGGGGCCGGGGGACTGAAGCTTTCTTT
. TRBJ1-1 . TRBV10-3 CATRRDMLNTEAFF TGTGCCACCCGACGGGACATGTTGAACACTGAAGCTTTCTTT
TRBD1 TRBJ2-7 . TRBV7-2 CASSLDRGRYEQYF TGTGCCAGCAGCTTGGACAGGGGTAGGTACGAGCAGTACTTC
TRBD1 TRBJ1-3 . TRBV4-2 CASSQGQGGNTIYF TGTGCCAGCAGCCAAGGACAGGGCGGGAACACCATATATTTT
TRBD1 TRBJ2-3 few TRBV7-6 CASSLEGQGTDTQYF TGTGCCAGCAGCTTAGAGGGACAGGGGACAGATACGCAGTATTTT
TRBD2 TRBJ2-7 . TRBV19 CASSGASGRYGGEQYF TGTGCCAGTAGTGGAGCTAGCGGGAGGTATGGTGGCGAGCAGTACTTC
TRBD1 TRBJ1-5 . TRBV11-2 CASSLARDSFSNQPQHF TGTGCCAGCAGCTTAGCAAGGGACAGCTTCAGCAATCAGCCCCAGCATTTT
. TRBJ2-7 few TRBV2 CASSGTRRREYF TGTGCCAGCAGCGGGACCCGGAGGAGGGAGTACTTC
TRBD2 TRBJ2-3 . TRBV18 CASSPVAGEVTDTQYF TGTGCCAGCTCACCTGTGGCGGGAGAGGTGACAGATACGCAGTATTTT
. TRBJ2-5 . TRBV2 CASSTEGTQYF TGTGCCAGCAGTACAGAGGGGACCCAGTACTTC
TRBD1 TRBJ1-1 . TRBV3-1/TRBV3-2 CASSQIGQEAFF TGTGCCAGCAGCCAAATCGGACAGGAGGCTTTCTTT
. TRBJ1-6 . TRBV19 CASSSRDSPLHF TGTGCCAGTAGTAGCAGGGATTCACCCCTCCACTTT
TRBD1 TRBJ2-7 . TRBV7-2 CASSFDRGHLSYEQYF TGTGCCAGCAGCTTCGACAGGGGGCACCTCAGCTACGAGCAGTACTTC
TRBD1 TRBJ1-6 . TRBV11-3 CASSLPKYCGRGRGWSPLHF TGTGCCAGCAGCTTGCCTAAGTACTGTGGCAGGGGGCGAGGTTGGTCACCCCTCCACTTT
. TRBJ1-3 . TRBV6-2/TRBV6-3 CASIPRTFSGNTIYF TGTGCCAGCATCCCCAGGACTTTCTCTGGAAACACCATATATTTT
TRBD2 TRBJ2-1 once TRBV28 CASSLSGRAYNEQFF TGTGCCAGCAGTTTAAGCGGGAGAGCCTACAATGAGCAGTTCTTC
. TRBJ2-2 . TRBV7-9 CASSLSSGELFF TGTGCCAGCAGCTTATCATCCGGGGAGCTGTTTTTT
. TRBJ1-4 . TRBV19 CASSIDLTGATNEKLFF TGTGCCAGTAGTATAGATCTTACGGGTGCAACTAATGAAAAACTGTTTTTT
TRBD2 TRBJ2-3 . TRBV6-4 CASSGGTSYTDTQYF TGTGCCAGCAGTGGCGGGACTAGCTATACAGATACGCAGTATTTT
. TRBJ2-1 . TRBV9 CASSVEGLLNEQFF TGTGCCAGCAGCGTAGAGGGACTGTTAAATGAGCAGTTCTTC
. TRBJ2-5 . TRBV5-5 CASSQTRIQETQYF TGTGCCAGCAGCCAGACTAGGATCCAAGAGACCCAGTACTTC
TRBD1 TRBJ2-2 once TRBV5-4 CASSLGQRNTGELFF TGTGCCAGCAGCCTGGGACAGAGGAACACCGGGGAGCTGTTTTTT
TRBD1 TRBJ1-4 . TRBV5-6 CASSLTGGPYNEKLFF TGTGCCAGCAGCTTGACAGGGGGCCCCTATAATGAAAAACTGTTTTTT
TRBD1 TRBJ2-1 . TRBV7-2 CASSLGDRDYNEQFF TGTGCCAGCAGCCTCGGGGACAGAGACTACAATGAGCAGTTCTTC
TRBD2 TRBJ2-5 . TRBV30 CAGGGAGGQETQYF TGTGCCGGGGGAGGAGCGGGAGGGCAAGAGACCCAGTACTTC
. TRBJ2-2 . TRBV14 CASSPGANTGELFF TGTGCCAGCAGCCCTGGGGCCAACACCGGGGAGCTGTTTTTT
TRBD2 TRBJ2-1 . TRBV7-9 CASILREGIGDEQFF TGTGCCAGCATTTTGCGGGAGGGTATTGGCGATGAGCAGTTCTTC
TRBD1 TRBJ2-7 . TRBV27 CASSQGDYEQYF TGTGCCAGCAGTCAGGGGGATTACGAGCAGTACTTC
. TRBJ1-2 . TRBV19 CASRPQGRDYGYTF TGTGCCAGTAGGCCCCAGGGTAGAGACTATGGCTACACCTTC